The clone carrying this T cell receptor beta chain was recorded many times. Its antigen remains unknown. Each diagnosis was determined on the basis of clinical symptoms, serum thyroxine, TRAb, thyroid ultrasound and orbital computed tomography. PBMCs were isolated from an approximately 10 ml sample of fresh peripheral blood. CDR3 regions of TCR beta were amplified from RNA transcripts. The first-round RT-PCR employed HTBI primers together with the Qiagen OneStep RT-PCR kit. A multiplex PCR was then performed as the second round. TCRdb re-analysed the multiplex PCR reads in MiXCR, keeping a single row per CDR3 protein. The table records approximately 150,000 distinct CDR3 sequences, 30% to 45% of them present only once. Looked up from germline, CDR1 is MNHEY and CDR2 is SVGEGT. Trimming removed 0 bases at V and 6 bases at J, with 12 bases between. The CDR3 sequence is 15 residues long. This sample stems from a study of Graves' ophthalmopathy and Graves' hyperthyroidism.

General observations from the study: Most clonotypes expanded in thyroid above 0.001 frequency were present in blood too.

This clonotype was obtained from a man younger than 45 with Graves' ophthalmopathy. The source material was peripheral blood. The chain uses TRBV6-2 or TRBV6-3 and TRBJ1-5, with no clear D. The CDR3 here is CASSYSKLMRQPQHF. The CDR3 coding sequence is TGTGCCAGCAGTTACTCGAAATTGATGCGTCAGCCCCAGCATTTT.